These T cell receptor beta chains were read from a single sample in a study of OX40 agonist ivuxolimab in advanced cancers. Produced via immunoSEQ multiplex PCR; TCRdb's table is partial and in-frame only. The table shows around 26,000 clones, with 81% occurring only once. The material was CD4+ or CD8+ T cells sorted from blood, obtained in a trial of the OX40 agonist ivuxolimab. Source of these receptors: an adult with an advanced solid tumor such as melanoma, head and neck, liver or kidney cancer. CDR3s include the opening cysteine and the closing phenylalanine or tryptophan. A D gene is named only where the DNA matches it firmly. Rows give clone size only sometimes, using once, few, many, or a class for an expanded clone.

V,D,J,size,CDR3,DNA
TRBV7-8,NA,TRBJ1-5,NA,CASSLAGLQPQHF,TGTGCCAGCAGCTTAGCGGGCCTCCAGCCCCAGCATTTT
TRBV27,NA,TRBJ1-1,NA,CASSFGRTAEAFF,TGTGCCAGCAGTTTCGGGAGAACAGCCGAAGCTTTCTTT
TRBV25-1,NA,TRBJ1-6,NA,CASSEEEASYNSPLHF,TGTGCCAGCAGTGAAGAGGAGGCGTCCTATAATTCACCCCTCCACTTT
TRBV6-4,TRBD1,TRBJ2-2,NA,CASSGQGDTEELFF,TGTGCCAGCAGCGGACAGGGAGACACCGAGGAGCTGTTTTTT
TRBV9,NA,TRBJ2-3,NA,CASSTSNTQYF,TGTGCCAGCAGTACCAGCAATACGCAGTATTTT
TRBV19,NA,TRBJ2-7,NA,CASSIGASYEQYF,TGTGCCAGTAGTATTGGGGCCTCCTACGAGCAGTACTTC
TRBV29-1,NA,TRBJ2-2,NA,CSVLAAAGELFF,TGCAGCGTTCTGGCAGCGGCCGGGGAGCTGTTTTTT
TRBV9,TRBD1,TRBJ2-3,once,CASSSTGGPDTQYF,TGTGCCAGCAGCTCGACAGGGGGCCCAGATACGCAGTATTTT
TRBV7-8,NA,TRBJ2-2,NA,CASSLGGAGGELFF,TGTGCCAGCAGCTTAGGCGGGGCGGGCGGGGAGCTGTTTTTT
TRBV10-3,NA,TRBJ2-2,once,CAISPVRGNTGELFF,TGTGCCATCAGCCCCGTAAGGGGAAACACCGGGGAGCTGTTTTTT
TRBV2,NA,TRBJ2-5,NA,CASSEAPQETQYF,TGTGCCAGCAGTGAAGCGCCCCAAGAGACCCAGTACTTC
TRBV27,NA,TRBJ2-7,NA,CASSPGIPGYEQYF,TGTGCCAGCAGTCCCGGGATTCCGGGTTACGAGCAGTACTTC
TRBV29-1,NA,TRBJ2-7,NA,CSVTEYEQYF,TGCAGCGTGACAGAGTACGAGCAGTACTTC
TRBV9,NA,TRBJ2-7,NA,CASSPSGGGANEQYF,TGTGCCAGCAGCCCAAGCGGAGGGGGGGCCAACGAGCAGTACTTC
TRBV9,TRBD1,TRBJ2-2,NA,CASSARGTGSFRDTGELFF,TGTGCCAGCAGCGCCCGCGGGACAGGGAGTTTTCGGGACACCGGGGAGCTGTTTTTT
TRBV19,NA,TRBJ1-4,NA,CASSMFGETSANEKLFF,TGTGCCAGTAGTATGTTCGGAGAGACCTCGGCCAATGAAAAACTGTTTTTT
TRBV7-6,TRBD1,TRBJ2-5,few,CASSLSRGRHETQYF,TGTGCCAGCAGCTTAAGCAGGGGGCGGCACGAGACCCAGTACTTC
TRBV7-6,NA,TRBJ2-2,NA,CAVRVGTGELFF,TGTGCCGTCAGGGTCGGCACCGGGGAGCTGTTTTTT
TRBV19,TRBD2,TRBJ2-1,few,CASTVGGNEQFF,TGTGCCAGTACCGTGGGGGGGAATGAGCAGTTCTTC
TRBV11-2,NA,TRBJ2-7,NA,CASSLFTDVVEGQYF,TGTGCCAGCAGCTTATTCACGGATGTAGTTGAGGGGCAGTACTTC
TRBV6-6,NA,TRBJ1-1,few,CASSDSENTEAFF,TGTGCCAGCAGCGACTCCGAGAACACTGAAGCTTTCTTT
TRBV4-1,TRBD1,TRBJ2-7,NA,CASSQATGGAYEQYF,TGCGCCAGCAGCCAAGCAACAGGGGGCGCCTACGAGCAGTACTTC
TRBV7-3,NA,TRBJ2-5,NA,CASSLGMTSGETQYF,TGTGCCAGCAGCTTGGGGATGACCTCGGGAGAGACCCAGTACTTC
TRBV2,TRBD1,TRBJ2-7,NA,CASSYSPGQFYEQYF,TGTGCCAGCAGTTACTCGCCGGGACAGTTCTACGAGCAGTACTTC
TRBV15,NA,TRBJ2-3,NA,CATSGTGDYPKYF,TGTGCCACCAGCGGAACAGGGGACTACCCCAAGTATTTT